The clone carrying this T cell receptor beta chain came up a few times. No antigen is known for it. The CDR3 spans 16 residues. V was clipped by 5 bases and J by 7 bases; unmatched bases: 9. Germline values: CDR1 MNHEY, CDR2 SMNVEV (reference sequence). Individually, cDNA molecules had unique molecular identifiers attached to them. TCRdb called the 5' RACE reads again in MiXCR, with one record for every CDR3 protein. The table has 60,000 to 75,000 distinct CDR3 sequences, around 12% seen once. This entry is derived from a study of early T cells in non-severe SARS-CoV-2 infection. Study-level background: It was bulk RNA from unsorted whole blood that was sequenced, and the chains were unpaired.

Study outcomes and limitations: VDJdb matching, biased toward anti-spike CD8 responses, missed private and CD4 specificities.

The sequence came from an adult who was a healthcare worker with PCR-confirmed SARS-CoV-2 infection or an uninfected control (not recorded which). This chain joins TRBV27 and TRBJ2-3; 13 bases line up with TRBD2. This specimen consisted of whole blood, obtained at baseline. The CDR3 loop reads CASSPRTSGRVNTQYF. CDR3 in DNA: TGTGCCAGCAGTCCTCGGACTAGCGGGAGAGTAAATACGCAGTATTTT.